This is a list of T cell receptor beta chains from one sample in a study of blood T cell repertoires in COVID-19. Only in-frame clones appear in the TCRdb table, and some are missing; sequencing was by immunoSEQ multiplex PCR. The top ten hold roughly 0.99% of the sample, which has around 160,000 clones, approximately 90% seen once. Sequencing was carried out using peripheral blood. All receptors derive from a man between 18 and 29 years old with acute or convalescent COVID-19. The CDR3 runs from the conserved cysteine through the conserved F or W. The order of the fields is J gene, V gene, clone size, D gene, CDR3 DNA, CDR3 protein. The D gene is left open where the match is weak. Some rows mark clone size as missing; the rest say once, few, many or name a class of expanded clone.

TRBJ2-3	TRBV21-1	NA	NA	TGTGCCAGCAGCCGCTTTATATACCAGGCCCATACGCAGTATTTT	CASSRFIYQAHTQYF
TRBJ2-5	TRBV5-1	once	NA	TGCGCCAGCAGCGTGACGACAGTCCAAGAGACCCAGTACTTC	CASSVTTVQETQYF
TRBJ2-5	TRBV9	NA	TRBD1	TGTGCCAGCAGCGTAGAACAGGGGCACCAAGAGACCCAGTACTTC	CASSVEQGHQETQYF
TRBJ1-3	TRBV21-1	NA	NA	TGTGCCAGCAGCAAAGGTTACGGTAAGCTGGGAAACACCATATATTTT	CASSKGYGKLGNTIYF
TRBJ2-1	TRBV29-1	NA	NA	TGCAGCTCCAAAGGAGGGGACCTTTACAATGAGCAGTTCTTC	CSSKGGDLYNEQFF
TRBJ1-5	TRBV2	NA	TRBD1	TGTGCCAGCAGTGTACTCGGGACAGACCAGCCCCAGCATTTT	CASSVLGTDQPQHF
TRBJ2-7	TRBV3-1/TRBV3-2	NA	NA	TGTGCCAGCAGCCAACAGGCATACGAGCAGTACTTC	CASSQQAYEQYF
TRBJ1-3	TRBV9	NA	NA	TGTGCCAGCAGCTTACGACAGGCGCACTCTGGAAACACCATATATTTT	CASSLRQAHSGNTIYF
TRBJ1-2	TRBV19	NA	NA	TGTGCCAGTTCGGCTTGGGACAAGAATAACTATGGCTACACCTTC	CASSAWDKNNYGYTF
TRBJ1-6	TRBV19	NA	NA	TGTGCCAGTACCTCTTATAATTCACCCCTCCACTTT	CASTSYNSPLHF
TRBJ2-1	TRBV28	NA	NA	TGTGCCAGCAGTTTACTTACCTACAATGAGCAGTTCTTC	CASSLLTYNEQFF
TRBJ1-2	TRBV9	NA	NA	TGTGCCAGCAGCCTGGGGACTTCTGAAAACTATGGCTACACCTTC	CASSLGTSENYGYTF
TRBJ2-5	TRBV5-1	NA	TRBD1	TGCGCCAGCAGTTACGCAACAGGGGTGGTGCAAGAGACCCAGTACTTC	CASSYATGVVQETQYF
TRBJ1-2	TRBV7-9	NA	TRBD1	TGTGCCAGCAGTCCCCGGACAGGGAGGAACTATGGCTACACCTTC	CASSPRTGRNYGYTF
TRBJ1-1	TRBV23-1	NA	TRBD1	TGCGCCAGCAGTTTCCTTGACAGGGGAAGTGGGCCGAACCAAAACACTGAAGCTTTCTTT	CASSFLDRGSGPNQNTEAFF
TRBJ2-1	TRBV3-1/TRBV3-2	NA	TRBD1	TGTGCCAGCAGCCAAGGGGGGCAGGGGGCACACAATGAGCAGTTCTTC	CASSQGGQGAHNEQFF
TRBJ2-7	TRBV10-1	NA	TRBD1	TGCGCCAGCGGGGGACAGGCCACCTACGAGCAGTACTTC	CASGGQATYEQYF
TRBJ2-7	TRBV7-9	NA	NA	TGTGCCAGCAGCCAGGACAGCTCCTCCTACGAGCAGTACTTC	CASSQDSSSYEQYF
TRBJ1-4	TRBV30	NA	TRBD1	TGTGCCTGGAACAGGGGAAATGAAAAACTGTTTTTT	CAWNRGNEKLFF
TRBJ2-7	TRBV3-1/TRBV3-2	NA	TRBD1	TGTGCCAGCAGCCTGACAGGGGGCACCTACGAGCAGTACTTC	CASSLTGGTYEQYF
TRBJ2-3	TRBV12-5	NA	TRBD2	TGTGCTAGTGGTCCCTCAGGGCGGGGGATCACAGATACGCAGTATTTT	CASGPSGRGITDTQYF
TRBJ2-5	TRBV5-1	NA	TRBD1	TGCGCCAGCAGCTTGGCCCCAGGGACAGGGGGCATTCAGACCCAGTACTTC	CASSLAPGTGGIQTQYF
TRBJ2-7	TRBV24-1	NA	NA	TGTGCCACCAGTGATCATCGGACTACGGCGCAGTACTTC	CATSDHRTTAQYF
TRBJ1-2	TRBV6-5	NA	NA	TGTGCCAGCAGTCCCCTAGAAGGATATGGCTACACCTTC	CASSPLEGYGYTF
TRBJ1-2	TRBV20-1	NA	NA	TGCAGTGCTTGGACAAATGGCTACACCTTC	CSAWTNGYTF
TRBJ2-4	TRBV7-2	NA	TRBD1	TGTGCCAGCAGCTTAGTCCAGGGGGCGCAGACCATTCAGTACTTC	CASSLVQGAQTIQYF
TRBJ2-7	TRBV14	NA	TRBD2	TGTGCCAGCAGCAGGACTAGTTATTCCGAGCAGTACTTC	CASSRTSYSEQYF
TRBJ1-5	TRBV18	NA	NA	TGTGCCAGCTCACCAGACAGACTTAGCAATCAGCCCCAGCATTTT	CASSPDRLSNQPQHF
TRBJ1-1	TRBV2	once	TRBD1	TGTGCCAGCAGTGGAGACAGGGGGCCGAACACTGAAGCTTTCTTT	CASSGDRGPNTEAFF
TRBJ1-1	TRBV2	NA	TRBD1	TGTGCCAGCAGTTTCGGACAGGGGGCGGTGGCTGCTTTCTTT	CASSFGQGAVAAFF
TRBJ1-2	TRBV30	NA	TRBD1	TGTGCCTGGAAGCCCCCGACAGGGATCTTCTCTAACTATGGCTACACCTTC	CAWKPPTGIFSNYGYTF
TRBJ2-1	TRBV5-1	NA	TRBD2	TGCGCCAGCAGCTCGGGGGGAACCTACAATGAGCAGTTCTTC	CASSSGGTYNEQFF
TRBJ2-2	TRBV7-9	NA	NA	TGTGCCAGCAGCCTCCGGGTCACCGGGGAGCTGTTTTTT	CASSLRVTGELFF
TRBJ1-4	TRBV24-1	few	TRBD1	TGTGCCACCAGTGATCCCGGACAGGGGGTCGAAAAACTGTTTTTT	CATSDPGQGVEKLFF
TRBJ1-6	TRBV30	few	TRBD1	TGTGCCTGGGGAAACAGGGGGCCACCCCTCCACTTT	CAWGNRGPPLHF
TRBJ2-1	TRBV7-2	NA	TRBD2	TGTGCCAGCAAAAATGGACTAGCGGTCCACTCCTACAATGAGCAGTTCTTC	CASKNGLAVHSYNEQFF
TRBJ1-3	TRBV3-1/TRBV3-2	few	NA	TGTGCCAGCAGCCAAAAAGATCTTTCAGGGTCTGGAAACACCATATATTTT	CASSQKDLSGSGNTIYF
TRBJ2-2	TRBV4-2	NA	TRBD2	TGTGCCAGCAGCCAACAGGGCGGGGGGACGAACACCGGGGAGCTGTTTTTT	CASSQQGGGTNTGELFF
TRBJ1-2	TRBV19	NA	NA	TGTGCCAGCGAGGACTTCTCAAGGGGCTACACCTTC	CASEDFSRGYTF
TRBJ1-2	TRBV10-2	once	NA	TGCGCCAGCAGTTCCACGGGTGGCTATGGCTACACCTTC	CASSSTGGYGYTF
TRBJ2-1	TRBV4-2	NA	TRBD2	TGTGCCAGCAGCCAAGGTCGGACTAGCGGGGTCTCCTACAATGAGCAGTTCTTC	CASSQGRTSGVSYNEQFF
TRBJ2-1	TRBV21-1	NA	NA	TGTGCCAGCAGCAAAGAAACAGGGGCCCCGCGTCAATACAATGAGCAGTTCTTC	CASSKETGAPRQYNEQFF
TRBJ1-2	TRBV7-6	NA	TRBD1	TGTGCCAGCAGCCCTTCGAGACAGGGTGGAAGTGGCTACACCTTC	CASSPSRQGGSGYTF
TRBJ2-7	TRBV29-1	NA	NA	TGCAGCGTTGGAGTCGATTCCTACGAGCAGTACTTC	CSVGVDSYEQYF
TRBJ1-1	TRBV28	NA	NA	TGTGCCAGCAGCCCCCGGGGTAGGGGGAGGAACACTGAAGCTTTCTTT	CASSPRGRGRNTEAFF
TRBJ1-5	TRBV30	NA	TRBD1	TGTGCCTGGAGTGTCCACGGACAGGGGCTAAAGCCCCAGCATTTT	CAWSVHGQGLKPQHF
TRBJ1-2	TRBV29-1	NA	NA	TGCAGCGTTGTCCGGGTAGAGAACTATGGCTACACCTTC	CSVVRVENYGYTF
TRBJ1-2	TRBV5-1	NA	TRBD1	TGCGCCAGCAGCTTGCAGGGGGCGGGTGGCTACACCTTC	CASSLQGAGGYTF
TRBJ2-7	TRBV7-9	NA	NA	TGTGCCAGCAGCTTTCCCCAGGGCCCGTCCTACGAGCAGTACTTC	CASSFPQGPSYEQYF